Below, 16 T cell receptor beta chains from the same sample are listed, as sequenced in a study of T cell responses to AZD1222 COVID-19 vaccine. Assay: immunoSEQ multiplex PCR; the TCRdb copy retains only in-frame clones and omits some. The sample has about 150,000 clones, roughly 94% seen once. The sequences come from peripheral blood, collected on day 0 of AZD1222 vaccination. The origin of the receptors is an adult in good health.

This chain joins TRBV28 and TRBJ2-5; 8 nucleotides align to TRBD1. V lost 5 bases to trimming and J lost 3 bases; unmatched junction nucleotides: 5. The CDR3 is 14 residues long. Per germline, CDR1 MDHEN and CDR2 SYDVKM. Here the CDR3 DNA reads TGTGCCAGCAGTGCAGTGGACAGGGAAGAGACCCAGTACTTC. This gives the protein CASSAVDREETQYF.

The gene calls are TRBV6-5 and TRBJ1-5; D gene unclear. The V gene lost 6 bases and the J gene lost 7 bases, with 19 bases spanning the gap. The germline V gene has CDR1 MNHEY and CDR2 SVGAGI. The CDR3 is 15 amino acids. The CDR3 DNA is TGTGCCAGCAGATACAGTAGTACCAGTGGACAGCCCCAGCATTTT. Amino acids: CASRYSSTSGQPQHF.

The CDR3 protein is CASSVSTGSTEAFF. The CDR3 DNA reads TGCGCCAGCAGCGTCTCGACAGGGAGCACTGAAGCTTTCTTT. J is TRBJ1-1 and V is TRBV5-1, with 7 nucleotides matching TRBD1. The V gene end was trimmed by 4 bases and the J gene end by 4 bases; junction bases not matched to a gene: 7. Germline CDR1 and CDR2: SGHRS and YFSETQ. The CDR3 has 14 residues.

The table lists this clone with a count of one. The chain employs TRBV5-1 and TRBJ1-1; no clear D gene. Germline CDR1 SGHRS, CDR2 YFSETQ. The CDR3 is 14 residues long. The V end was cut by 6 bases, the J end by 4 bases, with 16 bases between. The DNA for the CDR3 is TGCGCCAGCACTGATGGGCAGGCAAGCACTGAAGCTTTCTTT. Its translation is CASTDGQASTEAFF. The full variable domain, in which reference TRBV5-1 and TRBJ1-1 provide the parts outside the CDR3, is KAGVTQTPRYLIKTRGQQVTLSCSPISGHRSVSWYQQTPGQGLQFLFEYFSETQRNKGNFPGRFSGRQFSNSRSEMNVSTLELGDSALYLCASTDGQASTEAFFGQGTRLTVV.

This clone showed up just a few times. The CDR3, as DNA: TGTGCCAGCAGTTTGACAGCCGGGACTGAAGCTTTCTTT. Translated: CASSLTAGTEAFF. The chain employs TRBV12-3 or TRBV12-4 and TRBJ1-1; a possible D gene is TRBD1 (5 bases). Deletions cut 3 bases from V and 5 bases from J, with 10 bases between. This CDR3 is 13 amino acids long.

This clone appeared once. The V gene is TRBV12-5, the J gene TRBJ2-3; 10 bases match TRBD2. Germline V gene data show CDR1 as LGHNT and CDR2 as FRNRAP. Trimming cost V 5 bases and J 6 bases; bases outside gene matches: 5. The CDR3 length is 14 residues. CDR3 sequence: CASGPSGSGDTQYF. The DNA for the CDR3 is TGTGCTAGTGGTCCTAGCGGGAGCGGGGATACGCAGTATTTT.

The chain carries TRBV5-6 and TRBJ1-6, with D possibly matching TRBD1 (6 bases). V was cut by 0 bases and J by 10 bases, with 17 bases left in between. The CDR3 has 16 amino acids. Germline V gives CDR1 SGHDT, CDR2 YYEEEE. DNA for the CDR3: TGTGCCAGCAGCTTGGGTTTGGGACACCAAAACTCACCCCTCCACTTT. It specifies CASSLGLGHQNSPLHF.

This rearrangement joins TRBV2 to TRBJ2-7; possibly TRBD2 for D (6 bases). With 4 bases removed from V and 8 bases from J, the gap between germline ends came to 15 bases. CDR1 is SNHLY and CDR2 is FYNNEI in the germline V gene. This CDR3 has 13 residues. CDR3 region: CASSAPWRGKQYV. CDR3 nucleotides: TGTGCCAGCAGTGCCCCCTGGCGGGGTAAGCAGTACGTC.

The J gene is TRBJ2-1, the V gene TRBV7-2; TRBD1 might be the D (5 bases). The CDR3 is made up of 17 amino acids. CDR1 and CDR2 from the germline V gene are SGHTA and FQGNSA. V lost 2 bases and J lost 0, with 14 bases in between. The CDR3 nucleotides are TGTGCCAGCAGCTTAATTGGGGCTGGATTCTCCTACAATGAGCAGTTCTTC. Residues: CASSLIGAGFSYNEQFF. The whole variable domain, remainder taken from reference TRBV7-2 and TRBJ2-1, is GAGVSQSPSNKVTEKGKDVELRCDPISGHTALYWYRQSLGQGLEFLIYFQGNSAPDKSGLPSDRFSAERTGGSVSTLTIQRTQQEDSAVYLCASSLIGAGFSYNEQFFGPGTRLTVL.

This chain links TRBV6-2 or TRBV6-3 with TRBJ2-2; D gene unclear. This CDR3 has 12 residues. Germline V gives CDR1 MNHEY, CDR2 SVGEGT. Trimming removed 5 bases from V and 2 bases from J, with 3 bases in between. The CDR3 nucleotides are TGTGCCAGCAGTCCAAACACCGGGGAGCTGTTTTTT. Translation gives CASSPNTGELFF.

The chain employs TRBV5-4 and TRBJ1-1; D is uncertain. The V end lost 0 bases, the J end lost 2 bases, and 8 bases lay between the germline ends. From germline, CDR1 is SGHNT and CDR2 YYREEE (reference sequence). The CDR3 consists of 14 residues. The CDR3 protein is CASSLDQVNTEAFF. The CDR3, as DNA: TGTGCCAGCAGCTTGGACCAGGTAAACACTGAAGCTTTCTTT.

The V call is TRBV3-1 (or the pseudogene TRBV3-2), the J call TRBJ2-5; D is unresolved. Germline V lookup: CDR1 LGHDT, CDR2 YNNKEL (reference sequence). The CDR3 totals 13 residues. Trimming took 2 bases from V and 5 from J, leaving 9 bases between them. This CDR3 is CASSQPLGETQYF. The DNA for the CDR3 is TGTGCCAGCAGCCAACCCTTAGGGGAGACCCAGTACTTC.

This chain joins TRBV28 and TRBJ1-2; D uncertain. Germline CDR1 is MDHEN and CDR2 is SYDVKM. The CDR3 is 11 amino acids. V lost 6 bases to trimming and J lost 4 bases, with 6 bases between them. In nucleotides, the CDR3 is TGTGCCAGCAGCCCAAGCTATGGCTACACCTTC. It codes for CASSPSYGYTF.

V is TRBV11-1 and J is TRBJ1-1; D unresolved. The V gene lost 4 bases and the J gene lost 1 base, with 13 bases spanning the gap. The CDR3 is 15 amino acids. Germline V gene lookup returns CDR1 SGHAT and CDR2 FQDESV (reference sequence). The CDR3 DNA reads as TGTGCCAGCAGCTCTCGAGGACGGAGGAACACTGAAGCTTTCTTT. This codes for CASSSRGRRNTEAFF.

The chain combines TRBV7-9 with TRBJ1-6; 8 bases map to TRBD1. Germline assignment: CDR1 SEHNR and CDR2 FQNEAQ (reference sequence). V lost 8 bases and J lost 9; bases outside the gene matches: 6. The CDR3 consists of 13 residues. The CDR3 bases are TGTGCCAGCGGCCGGGACAGGAGTTCACCCCTCCACTTT. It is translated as CASGRDRSSPLHF.

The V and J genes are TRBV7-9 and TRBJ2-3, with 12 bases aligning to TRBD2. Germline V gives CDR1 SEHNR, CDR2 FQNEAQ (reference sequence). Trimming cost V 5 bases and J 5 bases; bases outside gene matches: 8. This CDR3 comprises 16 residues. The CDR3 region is CASSTRLAGAGDTQYF. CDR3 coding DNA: TGTGCCAGCAGCACAAGACTAGCGGGAGCGGGAGATACGCAGTATTTT.